The 21 T cell receptor beta chains reported below all come from one sample, sequenced in a study of beta chain features in type 1 diabetes. TCRB transcripts that were expressed got sequenced, as all of the isolated RNA had been reverse transcribed. The data were produced by immunoSEQ multiplex PCR, yet TCRdb's version contains in-frame clones alone and is incomplete. The sample shows about 220,000 clones, roughly 10% of them seen only once. The specimen sequenced was central memory CD4+ T cells from blood. The source of these receptors is a man between 18 and 29 years old in good health.

This clone was picked up a small number of times. The sample carries other DNA sequences with the same CDR3. The gene calls are TRBV29-1 and TRBJ2-7; the match to TRBD2 covers 12 bases. After removal of 5 bases from V and 2 bases from J, the junction contained 4 bases not matched to a gene. Germline values: CDR1 SQVTM, CDR2 ANQGSEA. The CDR3 loop spans 14 amino acids. The CDR3 DNA sequence: TGCAGCGTTCCACGGACTAGCGGGGCCTACGAGCAGTACTTC. Its protein is CSVPRTSGAYEQYF.

The genes are TRBV6-5 and TRBJ1-5; 7 nucleotides line up with TRBD1. The CDR3 sequence is 15 residues long. In germline, CDR1 is MNHEY, CDR2 SVGAGI. V dropped 6 bases and J dropped 5; count of bases not matched to a gene: 10. CDR3 protein: CASRKDRVDYQPQHF. CDR3 sequence (DNA): TGTGCCAGCAGAAAAGACAGGGTGGACTATCAGCCCCAGCATTTT.

For the CDR3, the DNA is TGTGCCAGCAGTCCCCGGACAGGGGTCGTAGGCGAGCAGTACTTC. Translating gives CASSPRTGVVGEQYF. The chain couples TRBV27 to TRBJ2-7; 9 nucleotides match TRBD1. Germline lookup yields CDR1 MNHEY and CDR2 SMNVEV (reference sequence). With 5 bases clipped from V and 6 bases from J, the junction kept 11 bases outside the gene matches. The CDR3 extends over 15 amino acids.

Many counts were recorded for this clone. V gene TRBV7-9 combines with J gene TRBJ2-7; tentative D call: TRBD1 (5 bases). Trimming took 11 bases from V and 5 from J, leaving 16 bases between them. The CDR3 sequence is 12 residues long. The V gene's germline CDR1 is SEHNR and CDR2 FQNEAQ (reference sequence). The CDR3 DNA follows: TGTGCCGCCGGCTCGACAGTTGACGAGCAGTACTTC. Its translation: CAAGSTVDEQYF.

V is TRBV6-6 and J is TRBJ2-3, with D perhaps being TRBD1 or TRBD2 (5 bases each). The CDR3 sequence is 15 residues long. V was trimmed by 6 bases and J by 0 bases, leaving 13 bases between them. The germline CDR1 and CDR2 sequences are MNHNY and SVGAGI (reference sequence). The CDR3 here is CASRTQGESTDTQYF. DNA of the CDR3: TGTGCCAGCAGAACCCAGGGAGAGAGCACAGATACGCAGTATTTT.

This chain links TRBV7-2 with TRBJ2-1; 11 positions agree with TRBD2. Germline V gene data show CDR1 as SGHTA and CDR2 as FQGNSA. The J segment lost 4 bases and the V segment lost 5 bases, leaving 4 bases of the junction unmatched. The CDR3 totals 15 residues. DNA of the CDR3: TGTGCCAGCAGCCTCGGGACTAGCGGTTACAATGAGCAGTTCTTC. It encodes CASSLGTSGYNEQFF.

CDR3 sequence reads: CASKVRLDQETQYF. The CDR3 coding sequence is TGTGCCAGCAAAGTAAGACTAGACCAAGAGACCCAGTACTTC. This chain links TRBV6-1 with TRBJ2-5, with D perhaps matching TRBD2 (6 bases). Trimming stripped 7 bases from V and 0 bases from J, with 12 bases between. From germline, CDR1 is MNHNS and CDR2 SASEGT. CDR3 size: 14 residues.

On this clone: This sample also contains other DNA sequences that code for the same CDR3. The chain uses TRBV6-5 and TRBJ2-3; the D is unclear. Trimming left V 2 bases short and J 3 bases short, with 6 bases between. Germline CDR1 and CDR2: MNHEY and SVGAGI. The CDR3 spans 13 residues. CDR3 nucleotides: TGTGCCAGCAGTTACCCCGGGACAGATACGCAGTATTTT. It is translated as CASSYPGTDTQYF.

This clone has a count of ten or more. V and J are TRBV15 and TRBJ2-6; D might be TRBD1 (5 bases). Germline V CDR1 and CDR2: LNHNV, YYDKDF (reference sequence). V was clipped by 1 base and J by 0 bases, with 16 bases between them. This CDR3 is 19 amino acids long. This CDR3 reads CATSRGLVGRFSGANVLTF. The DNA of the CDR3 is TGTGCCACCAGCAGAGGCCTCGTGGGGCGATTCTCTGGGGCCAACGTCCTGACTTTC.

This chain links TRBV27 with TRBJ2-7; either TRBD1 or TRBD2 may supply D (5 bases each). Trimming cost V 2 bases and J 5 bases, with 22 bases left between them. This CDR3 is built from 17 residues. CDR1 is MNHEY and CDR2 is SMNVEV in the germline V gene (reference sequence). CDR3 DNA: TGTGCCAGCAGTTTAGGGGACGCCCGATCGAAGTCCCACGAGCAGTACTTC. Encoded protein: CASSLGDARSKSHEQYF.

In the case of this clone: The same CDR3 is also encoded by other DNA sequences in this sample. The chain recombines TRBV9 with TRBJ2-5; 12 positions agree with TRBD2. The trim removed 3 bases at V and 5 bases at J, leaving 2 bases unmatched. The CDR3 is made up of 14 amino acids. Per germline, CDR1 SGDLS and CDR2 YYNGEE. The CDR3 spells CASSGLAGGETQYF. CDR3 bases: TGTGCCAGCAGCGGGCTAGCGGGAGGGGAGACCCAGTACTTC.

This clone was counted only a few times. The chain links TRBV27 to TRBJ1-3; TRBD1 aligns across 10 bases. V dropped 6 bases and J dropped 2; count of bases not matched to a gene: 1. This CDR3 spans 14 amino acids. Germline loops: CDR1 MNHEY, CDR2 SMNVEV (reference sequence). Here the CDR3 reads CASRGTGAGNTIYF. CDR3 coding DNA: TGTGCCAGCAGAGGGACAGGGGCTGGAAACACCATATATTTT.

The J gene is TRBJ2-7, the V gene TRBV5-4; D is ambiguous. CDR3 size: 14 residues. CDR1 is SGHNT, CDR2 YYREEE, per germline (reference sequence). V lost 4 bases, J lost 6 bases, and 17 bases lay in between. CDR3 loop: CASSVDPSWGEQYF. Written as DNA, the CDR3 is TGTGCCAGCAGCGTGGACCCATCGTGGGGCGAGCAGTACTTC.

This chain links TRBV7-2 with TRBJ2-7; D is unresolved. V was clipped by 5 bases and J by 2 bases, with 7 bases between them. This CDR3 comprises 12 residues. Germline CDR1 reads SGHTA; CDR2 reads FQGNSA. CDR3 in amino acids: CASSHGTYEQYF. In DNA form, the CDR3 reads TGTGCCAGCAGCCACGGTACCTACGAGCAGTACTTC.

This chain uses TRBV11-2 with TRBJ1-2; TRBD1 matches 7 bases. V gave up 5 bases and J gave up 6 bases; unmatched junction bases: 6. In germline, CDR1 is SGHAT, CDR2 FQNNGV. This CDR3 has 13 residues. The CDR3 DNA reads as TGTGCCAGCAGCAAAGACAGGGATCATGGCTACACCTTC. Amino acid sequence: CASSKDRDHGYTF.

This clone was found a few times. The chain employs TRBV7-2 and TRBJ2-1, with D possibly TRBD2 on 6 matching bases. Germline loops: CDR1 SGHTA, CDR2 FQGNSA. There are 15 residues in the CDR3. Trimming left V 6 bases short and J 7 bases short, with 19 bases between. The CDR3 nucleotides read TGTGCCAGCAGGCCTACTAGCTCCTTCAGGAATGAGCAGTTCTTC. Translated, it gives CASRPTSSFRNEQFF.

This clone was counted between two and nine times. This chain links TRBV2 with TRBJ2-5; no clear D. Per germline, CDR1 SNHLY and CDR2 FYNNEI. V dropped 1 base and J dropped 1 base, with 7 bases sitting between them. This CDR3 comprises 14 residues. The CDR3 region is CASSEVTVQETQYF. DNA of the CDR3: TGTGCCAGCAGTGAAGTGACGGTCCAAGAGACCCAGTACTTC.

In this sample, this clone turned up a few times. The identical CDR3 is also encoded by other nucleotide sequences in the sample. This chain connects TRBV29-1 to TRBJ2-3; TRBD2 is a possible D gene (5 bases). This CDR3 has 16 amino acids. Trimming stripped 8 bases from V and 3 bases from J, with 24 bases between. Germline V CDR1 and CDR2: SQVTM, ANQGSEA. The CDR3 DNA reads as TGCAGCCACAGCGGTAAAGGCGGGCTCGGGACAGATACGCAGTATTTT. Amino acid sequence: CSHSGKGGLGTDTQYF.

The J gene is TRBJ2-7, the V gene TRBV7-3; 8 nucleotides line up with TRBD2. The J call may be faulty, since TRBJ2-5 better matches the DNA end. Germline-derived CDR1 and CDR2 are SGHTA and FQGTGA. The CDR3 has 13 amino acids. The DNA of the CDR3 is TGTGCCAGCAGCTTACGGGAGGGAGAGACCCAGTACTTC. Its translation is CASSLREGETQYF.

This clone was picked up a small number of times. At one end the junction does not follow the germline gene, possibly because of a read error. The sample holds other DNA sequences that translate to the same CDR3. The genes are TRBV7-7 and TRBJ2-1; 11 nucleotides align to TRBD1. CDR3 length: 15 residues. Germline CDR1 reads SSHAT; CDR2 reads FNYEAQ (reference sequence). DNA of the CDR3: TGTGCTAGCAGCTTAGGACAGGGGGCGTACAATGAGCAGTTCTTC. Translating it yields CASSLGQGAYNEQFF.

This clone was seen a few times. This chain uses TRBV29-1 with TRBJ1-5; possible D gene TRBD1, 6 bases. CDR3 size: 13 residues. The V gene lost 5 bases and the J gene lost 0 bases, with 8 bases spanning the gap. Germline V gives CDR1 SQVTM, CDR2 ANQGSEA. The CDR3 loop reads CSVSRGSNQPQHF. Written as DNA, the CDR3 is TGCAGCGTTAGCAGGGGTAGCAATCAGCCCCAGCATTTT.